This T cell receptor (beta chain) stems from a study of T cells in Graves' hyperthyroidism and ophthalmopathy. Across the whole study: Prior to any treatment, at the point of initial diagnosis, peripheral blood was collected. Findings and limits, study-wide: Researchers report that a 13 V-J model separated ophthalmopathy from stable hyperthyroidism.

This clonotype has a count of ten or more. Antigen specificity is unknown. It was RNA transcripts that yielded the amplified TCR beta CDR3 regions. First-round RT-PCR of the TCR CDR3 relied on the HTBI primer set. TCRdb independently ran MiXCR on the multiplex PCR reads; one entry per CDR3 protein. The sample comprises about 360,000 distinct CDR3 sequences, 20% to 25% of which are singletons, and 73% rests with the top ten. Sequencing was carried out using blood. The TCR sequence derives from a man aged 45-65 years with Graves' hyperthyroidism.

Written as DNA, the CDR3 is TGTGCCAGCAGTAAACTGGACAGGGGCTCCGAGCAGTACTTC. Amino acid sequence: CASSKLDRGSEQYF. The chain joins TRBV28 to TRBJ2-7; TRBD1 agrees at 9 bases. The J segment lost 6 bases and the V segment lost 5 bases, leaving 8 bases of the junction unmatched. The CDR3 consists of 14 residues. Germline CDR1 and CDR2: MDHEN and SYDVKM.